Each of the 15 T cell receptor beta chains below was sequenced from the same sample in a study of CD8 T cells in Susac syndrome (dated by TCRdb to between 2018 and 2021). The method behind the library was the immunoSEQ multiplex PCR assay. RNA was extracted using the RNeasy kit, and about 0.5 to 1 microgram was reverse transcribed with random hexamers. Through fastp at Q25 and MiXCR, TCRdb rebuilt clones from the public reads, retaining in-frame beta chains. Records with the same CDR3 protein are collapsed into one entry carrying the most frequent genes and DNA. For this sample the table gives about 120,000 distinct CDR3 sequences, of which roughly 92% were detected only once. Over 0.1% of the sample is in the top ten clones. Sequencing was performed on CD8+ T cells from PBMCs. The receptors shown here come from a human donor in good health.

The chain has TRBV7-2 and TRBJ1-1, with D tentatively TRBD1 (6 bases). V gave up 4 bases and J gave up 7 bases, with 13 bases separating them. The CDR3 has 13 amino acids. The germline V gene encodes CDR1 SGHTA and CDR2 FQGNSA. This CDR3 is CASSSQPGVEAFF. CDR3 DNA: TGTGCCAGCAGCTCCCAACCAGGGGTTGAAGCTTTCTTT. Supplemented by reference TRBV7-2 and TRBJ1-1, the full variable domain reads GAGVSQSPSNKVTEKGKDVELRCDPISGHTALYWYRQSLGQGLEFLIYFQGNSAPDKSGLPSDRFSAERTGGSVSTLTIQRTQQEDSAVYLCASSSQPGVEAFFGQGTRLTVV.

The J gene is TRBJ2-7, the V gene TRBV20-1, with TRBD1 as a possible D gene (6 bases). The CDR3 is 12 amino acids. The germline V and J ends were trimmed by 3 bases and 10 bases, with 16 bases remaining between them. Germline V gives CDR1 DFQATT, CDR2 SNEGSKA (reference sequence). CDR3 DNA sequence: TGCAGTGCTAGGGATCTCAGGGGTCCCCAGTACTTC. Its translation: CSARDLRGPQYF.

The CDR3 spells CASSSLATETQYF. CDR3 DNA: TGTGCCAGCAGCTCCCTCGCCACGGAGACCCAGTACTTC. This chain connects TRBV6-2 or TRBV6-3 to TRBJ2-5, with D unclear. Germline V gives CDR1 MNHEY, CDR2 SVGEGT. Trimming took 6 bases from V and 5 from J, leaving 13 bases between them. This CDR3 is 13 amino acids long.

The chain links TRBV29-1 to TRBJ2-7, with D perhaps given as TRBD1 or TRBD2 (6 bases each). Per the germline V gene, CDR1 is SQVTM and CDR2 is ANQGSEA. V dropped 7 bases and J dropped 5 bases, with 18 bases sitting between them. This CDR3 spans 13 amino acids. This chain's CDR3 is CSGGAGNANEQYF. In nucleotides, the CDR3 is TGCAGCGGGGGGGCCGGGAACGCCAACGAGCAGTACTTC.

The genes are TRBV18 and TRBJ2-3; 13 bases match TRBD2. With 8 bases clipped from V and 3 bases from J, the junction kept 5 bases outside the gene matches. The CDR3 totals 15 residues. Per germline, CDR1 KGHSH and CDR2 LQKENI. The CDR3 here is CASPPTSGRTDTQYF. Here the CDR3 DNA reads TGTGCCAGCCCTCCGACTAGCGGGAGGACAGATACGCAGTATTTT.

Only one count was recorded for this clonotype. The chain carries TRBV9 and TRBJ1-2; 9 positions match TRBD1. This CDR3 spans 14 amino acids. The germline V gene has CDR1 SGDLS and CDR2 YYNGEE. Trimming cost V 3 bases and J 7 bases; bases outside gene matches: 7. CDR3 in DNA: TGTGCCAGCAGCGGAATACAGGGGGCAGCTGGCTACACCTTC. Protein: CASSGIQGAAGYTF. The whole variable domain, filled in from reference TRBV9 and TRBJ1-2, reads DSGVTQTPKHLITATGQRVTLRCSPRSGDLSVYWYQQSLDQGLQFLIQYYNGEERAKGNILERFSAQQFPDLHSELNLSSLELGDSALYFCASSGIQGAAGYTFGSGTRLTVV.

This clonotype has a single count. This chain uses TRBV7-2 with TRBJ2-5, with D unresolved. Per germline, CDR1 SGHTA and CDR2 FQGNSA. The CDR3 loop spans 13 amino acids. The ends were cut back, 5 bases at V and 2 bases at J, with 9 bases in the middle. The CDR3 region has the DNA TGTGCCAGCAGCCCCCCAGAGCAAGAGACCCAGTACTTC. The encoded protein is CASSPPEQETQYF. Full variable domain (missing parts from reference TRBV7-2 and TRBJ2-5): GAGVSQSPSNKVTEKGKDVELRCDPISGHTALYWYRQSLGQGLEFLIYFQGNSAPDKSGLPSDRFSAERTGGSVSTLTIQRTQQEDSAVYLCASSPPEQETQYFGPGTRLLVL.

The rearrangement joins TRBV18 to TRBJ2-7; possibly TRBD1 for D (7 bases). The CDR3 length is 14 residues. V shed 6 bases and J shed 2 bases, with 14 bases lying between them. Looked up from germline, CDR1 is KGHSH and CDR2 is LQKENI. Written as DNA, the CDR3 is TGTGCCAGCTCCCCAGGGGGAGGCCCCTACGAGCAGTACTTC. Translation: CASSPGGGPYEQYF.

J is TRBJ2-6 and V is TRBV7-2; 7 nucleotides line up with TRBD2. V lost 4 bases, J lost 0 bases, and 6 bases stayed unmatched. Germline lookup yields CDR1 SGHTA and CDR2 FQGNSA. The CDR3 loop spans 17 amino acids. Written as DNA, the CDR3 is TGTGCCAGCAGCTCCGCAGCGGGATTCTCTGGGGCCAACGTCCTGACTTTC. This gives the protein CASSSAAGFSGANVLTF.

The chain has TRBV6-2 or TRBV6-3 and TRBJ2-7; 7 bases are shared with TRBD2. Looked up from germline, CDR1 is MNHEY and CDR2 is SVGEGT. CDR3 length equals 15 residues. Trimming at V came to 6 bases and at J to 3 bases, leaving 11 bases not matched to a gene. CDR3: CASRSLAVINYEQYF. CDR3 sequence (DNA): TGTGCCAGCAGAAGTCTAGCGGTCATAAACTACGAGCAGTACTTC.

The chain has TRBV12-3 or TRBV12-4 and TRBJ2-5; D is possibly TRBD2 (5 bases). Trimming cost V 6 bases and J 1 base, with 15 bases left between them. This CDR3 is 15 amino acids long. The CDR3 DNA sequence: TGTGCCAGCAGCCTGGCCGGACTTTCCCAAGAGACCCAGTACTTC. It translates to CASSLAGLSQETQYF.

The V and J genes are TRBV2 and TRBJ2-7; D unclear. There are 11 residues in the CDR3. Trimming removed 8 bases at V and 9 bases at J, with 14 bases between. Germline CDR1 SNHLY, CDR2 FYNNEI. The CDR3 DNA reads TGTGCCAGCTCACCGTCTGTCGTGCAGTACTTC. As protein: CASSPSVVQYF.

J is TRBJ1-1 and V is TRBV29-1, with unresolved D. V was cut by 4 bases and J by 1 base, with 4 bases left in between. The length of the CDR3 is 11 residues. Germline CDR1 SQVTM, CDR2 ANQGSEA. The CDR3 coding sequence is TGCAGCGTTGGACAGAACACTGAAGCTTTCTTT. Protein sequence: CSVGQNTEAFF. Drawing the rest from reference TRBV29-1 and TRBJ1-1, the complete variable domain is SAVISQKPSRDICQRGTSLTIQCQVDSQVTMMFWYRQQPGQSLTLIATANQGSEATYESGFVIDKFPISRPNLTFSTLTVSNMSPEDSSIYLCSVGQNTEAFFGQGTRLTVV.

The chain links TRBV21-1 to TRBJ2-7; the tabulated D call, TRBD2, remains unverified against the DNA. TRBV21-1 is marked as a pseudogene. The CDR3 has 16 residues. The CDR3 protein is CASSKRGGVCSYEQYF. In DNA, the CDR3 is TGTGCCAGCAGCAAACGGGGGGGGGTATGCTCCTACGAGCAGTACTTC.

The chain is built from TRBV6-5 and TRBJ2-1; tentatively, D is TRBD1 (5 bases). CDR1 is MNHEY, CDR2 SVGAGI, per germline. Trimming took off 0 bases at V and 3 bases at J, with 12 bases between the two ends. CDR3 length equals 16 residues. The CDR3, as DNA: TGTGCCAGCAGTTACTCGGCCGGACAAATCTACAATGAGCAGTTCTTC. Translation gives CASSYSAGQIYNEQFF.